The sequence of this TCR beta chain was determined in a study of neurological immune-mediated disorders. PBMCs stored at -80 C, 2 million in total, were the source of the unsorted libraries. This CDR3 comprises 14 residues. The V end was cut by 1 base, the J end by 4 bases, with 8 bases between. Germline-derived CDR1 and CDR2 are SEHNR and FQNEAQ (reference sequence). Findings and limits, study-wide: The most TCR clonal expansion was seen in HTLV-1-associated myelopathy, whereas the least was seen in multiple sclerosis, below the level in healthy controls.

This clonotype appeared many times. Its target is not known. Synthesis of cDNA used 5'RACE (with 10-nucleotide random UMIs). A single record per CDR3 protein comes from TCRdb applying MiXCR to the 5' RACE reads. The table lists about 70,000 distinct CDR3 sequences, 3.2% of them singletons. This clonotype originated in a woman aged 45-59 years with multiple sclerosis. The sequencing input was PBMCs. This chain joins TRBV7-9 and TRBJ2-1; no clear D gene. CDR3 region: CASSLGYSYNEQFF. CDR3 DNA: TGTGCCAGCAGCTTAGGTTACTCGTACAATGAGCAGTTCTTC. The whole variable domain, filled in from reference TRBV7-9 and TRBJ2-1, reads DTGVSQNPRHKITKRGQNVTFRCDPISEHNRLYWYRQTLGQGPEFLTYFQNEAQLEKSRLLSDRFSAERPKGSFSTLEIQRTEQGDSAMYLCASSLGYSYNEQFFGPGTRLTVL.